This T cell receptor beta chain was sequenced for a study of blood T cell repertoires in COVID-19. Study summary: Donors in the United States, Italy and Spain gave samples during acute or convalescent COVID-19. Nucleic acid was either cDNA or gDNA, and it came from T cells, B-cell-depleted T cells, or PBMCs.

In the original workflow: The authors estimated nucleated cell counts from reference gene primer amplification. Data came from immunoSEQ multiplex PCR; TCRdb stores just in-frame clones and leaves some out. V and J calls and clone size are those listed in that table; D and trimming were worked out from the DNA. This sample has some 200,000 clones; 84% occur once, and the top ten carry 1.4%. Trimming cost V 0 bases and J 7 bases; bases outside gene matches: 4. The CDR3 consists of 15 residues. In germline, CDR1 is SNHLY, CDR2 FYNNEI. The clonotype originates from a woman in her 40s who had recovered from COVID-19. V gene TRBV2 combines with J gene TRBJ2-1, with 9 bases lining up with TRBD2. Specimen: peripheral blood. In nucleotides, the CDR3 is TGTGCCAGCAGTGAAGCTGAGCGGGGGGAAAATGAGCAGTTCTTC. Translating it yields CASSEAERGENEQFF.